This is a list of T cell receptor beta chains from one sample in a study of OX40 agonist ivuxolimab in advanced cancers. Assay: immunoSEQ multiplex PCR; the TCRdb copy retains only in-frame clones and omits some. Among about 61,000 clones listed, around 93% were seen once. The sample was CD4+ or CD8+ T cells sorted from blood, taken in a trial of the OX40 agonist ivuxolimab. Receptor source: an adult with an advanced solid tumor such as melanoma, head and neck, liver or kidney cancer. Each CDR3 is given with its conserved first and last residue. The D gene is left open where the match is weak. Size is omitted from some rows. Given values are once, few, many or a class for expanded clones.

CDR3aa: CSVEQNYGYTF
CDR3nt: TGCAGCGTTGAACAGAACTATGGCTACACCTTC
len: 11
abundance: once
v_gene: TRBV29-1
d_gene: -
j_gene: TRBJ1-2

CDR3aa: CASTRGKGLVWDNEQFF
CDR3nt: TGTGCCAGCACTCGGGGGAAGGGACTAGTTTGGGACAATGAGCAGTTCTTC
len: 17
abundance: -
v_gene: TRBV6-4
d_gene: TRBD2
j_gene: TRBJ2-1

CDR3aa: CASSLGRSTLEGEKLFF
CDR3nt: TGTGCCAGCAGCTTAGGCCGCAGCACCCTGGAAGGGGAAAAACTGTTTTTT
len: 17
abundance: -
v_gene: TRBV7-9
d_gene: -
j_gene: TRBJ1-4

CDR3aa: CASSVRGDKYNEQFF
CDR3nt: TGTGCCAGCAGCGTGCGCGGGGACAAATACAATGAGCAGTTCTTC
len: 15
abundance: -
v_gene: TRBV9
d_gene: -
j_gene: TRBJ2-1

CDR3aa: CSVDAQGGLAGGLEQFF
CDR3nt: TGCAGCGTTGACGCCCAAGGAGGACTAGCGGGGGGCCTTGAGCAGTTCTTC
len: 17
abundance: -
v_gene: TRBV29-1
d_gene: TRBD2
j_gene: TRBJ2-1

CDR3aa: CASSEWRDTQYF
CDR3nt: TGTGCCAGCAGCGAATGGAGAGATACGCAGTATTTT
len: 12
abundance: -
v_gene: TRBV13
d_gene: -
j_gene: TRBJ2-3

CDR3aa: CASSLQRYNEQFF
CDR3nt: TGTGCCAGCAGTTTACAACGCTACAATGAGCAGTTCTTC
len: 13
abundance: -
v_gene: TRBV28
d_gene: -
j_gene: TRBJ2-1

CDR3aa: CASSLRGITGELFF
CDR3nt: TGTGCCAGTAGTCTGCGGGGGATCACCGGGGAGCTGTTTTTT
len: 14
abundance: -
v_gene: TRBV19
d_gene: TRBD2
j_gene: TRBJ2-2

CDR3aa: CASRVRLAGEIDTQYF
CDR3nt: TGTGCCAGCAGGGTAAGACTAGCGGGAGAGATAGATACGCAGTATTTT
len: 16
abundance: -
v_gene: TRBV21-1
d_gene: -
j_gene: TRBJ2-3

CDR3aa: CASSLLGLAKNIQYF
CDR3nt: TGTGCCAGCAGTTTGCTTGGACTAGCGAAAAACATTCAGTACTTC
len: 15
abundance: once
v_gene: TRBV27
d_gene: TRBD2
j_gene: TRBJ2-4

CDR3aa: CAISVIGGIEQFF
CDR3nt: TGTGCCATCAGTGTAATAGGAGGAATCGAGCAGTTCTTC
len: 13
abundance: -
v_gene: TRBV10-3
d_gene: -
j_gene: TRBJ2-1

CDR3aa: CASSLFETQYF
CDR3nt: TGTGCCAGCAGCTTATTCGAGACCCAGTACTTC
len: 11
abundance: -
v_gene: TRBV11-2
d_gene: -
j_gene: TRBJ2-5

CDR3aa: CASSYSGNEQFF
CDR3nt: TGTGCCAGCAGCTATAGCGGCAATGAGCAGTTCTTC
len: 12
abundance: -
v_gene: TRBV7-9
d_gene: -
j_gene: TRBJ2-1

CDR3aa: CASRDVSGANVLTF
CDR3nt: TGTGCCAGCAGAGACGTATCTGGGGCCAACGTCCTGACTTTC
len: 14
abundance: -
v_gene: TRBV28
d_gene: -
j_gene: TRBJ2-6

CDR3aa: CSETSGRSTDTQYF
CDR3nt: TGCAGCGAGACTAGCGGGAGAAGCACAGATACGCAGTATTTT
len: 14
abundance: -
v_gene: TRBV29-1
d_gene: TRBD2
j_gene: TRBJ2-3

CDR3aa: CASSSLNLLDSIQYF
CDR3nt: TGTGCCAGCAGCTCCTTAAACTTATTAGACAGCATTCAGTACTTC
len: 15
abundance: -
v_gene: TRBV11-2
d_gene: -
j_gene: TRBJ2-4

CDR3aa: CASSHGYGYTF
CDR3nt: TGCGCCAGCAGCCATGGCTATGGCTACACCTTC
len: 11
abundance: -
v_gene: TRBV4-1
d_gene: -
j_gene: TRBJ1-2

CDR3aa: CASSKLTSGVTYEQYF
CDR3nt: TGTGCCAGCAGTAAACTGACTAGCGGGGTTACCTACGAGCAGTACTTC
len: 16
abundance: -
v_gene: TRBV6-6
d_gene: TRBD2
j_gene: TRBJ2-7

CDR3aa: CASSRRLETQYF
CDR3nt: TGTGCCAGCTCCCGGCGGCTAGAGACCCAGTACTTC
len: 12
abundance: -
v_gene: TRBV11-2
d_gene: -
j_gene: TRBJ2-5

CDR3aa: CAWTGPNAQNEKLFF
CDR3nt: TGTGCCTGGACGGGACCCAACGCTCAGAATGAAAAACTGTTTTTT
len: 15
abundance: -
v_gene: TRBV30
d_gene: -
j_gene: TRBJ1-4

CDR3aa: CASSQDTGFLYEQYF
CDR3nt: TGCGCCAGCAGCCAAGACACCGGGTTTTTATACGAGCAGTACTTC
len: 15
abundance: -
v_gene: TRBV4-3
d_gene: -
j_gene: TRBJ2-7

CDR3aa: CATAGDEQFF
CDR3nt: TGTGCCACCGCTGGAGATGAGCAGTTCTTC
len: 10
abundance: -
v_gene: TRBV7-9
d_gene: -
j_gene: TRBJ2-1

CDR3aa: CASSPTGLPNQPQHF
CDR3nt: TGTGCCAGCAGCCCGACAGGGTTGCCCAATCAGCCCCAGCATTTT
len: 15
abundance: once
v_gene: TRBV6-4
d_gene: TRBD1
j_gene: TRBJ1-5

CDR3aa: CAWSHTTVWGDTQYF
CDR3nt: TGTGCCTGGAGTCACACCACCGTTTGGGGAGATACGCAGTATTTT
len: 15
abundance: -
v_gene: TRBV30
d_gene: -
j_gene: TRBJ2-3

CDR3aa: CASMMTGGGEQYF
CDR3nt: TGTGCCAGCATGATGACAGGGGGCGGCGAGCAGTACTTC
len: 13
abundance: -
v_gene: TRBV28
d_gene: TRBD1
j_gene: TRBJ2-7

CDR3aa: CASSRQGLGSGAFF
CDR3nt: TGTGCCAGCAGTCGCCAGGGGCTCGGTAGTGGAGCTTTCTTT
len: 14
abundance: -
v_gene: TRBV6-6
d_gene: -
j_gene: TRBJ1-1

CDR3aa: CASSFYSNQPQHF
CDR3nt: TGTGCCAGCAGCTTTTATAGCAATCAGCCCCAGCATTTT
len: 13
abundance: -
v_gene: TRBV5-6
d_gene: -
j_gene: TRBJ1-5

CDR3aa: CASSVGSSGNTIYF
CDR3nt: TGTGCCAGCAGCGTTGGGAGCTCTGGAAACACCATATATTTT
len: 14
abundance: -
v_gene: TRBV9
d_gene: -
j_gene: TRBJ1-3

CDR3aa: CASSFIQGGGTEAFF
CDR3nt: TGTGCCAGCAGCTTCATTCAGGGGGGCGGCACTGAAGCTTTCTTT
len: 15
abundance: -
v_gene: TRBV13
d_gene: TRBD1
j_gene: TRBJ1-1

CDR3aa: CASSSKRGGHNEQFF
CDR3nt: TGTGCCAGCAGCTCAAAGCGGGGGGGCCACAATGAGCAGTTCTTC
len: 15
abundance: -
v_gene: TRBV11-2
d_gene: TRBD2
j_gene: TRBJ2-1

CDR3aa: CASGTDWEPQHF
CDR3nt: TGTGCCAGTGGGACGGACTGGGAGCCCCAGCATTTT
len: 12
abundance: -
v_gene: TRBV19
d_gene: -
j_gene: TRBJ1-5

CDR3aa: CASSNQPQHF
CDR3nt: TGTGCCAGCTCAAATCAGCCCCAGCATTTT
len: 10
abundance: -
v_gene: TRBV28
d_gene: -
j_gene: TRBJ1-5

CDR3aa: CATYVSGYTF
CDR3nt: TGTGCCACATACGTATCTGGCTACACCTTC
len: 10
abundance: -
v_gene: TRBV19
d_gene: -
j_gene: TRBJ1-2

CDR3aa: CASSPPGGVVNEQFF
CDR3nt: TGTGCCAGCAGCCCCCCCGGGGGCGTAGTGAATGAGCAGTTCTTC
len: 15
abundance: few
v_gene: TRBV13
d_gene: -
j_gene: TRBJ2-1

CDR3aa: CASSQVGNTEAFF
CDR3nt: TGCGCCAGCAGCCAAGTGGGGAACACTGAAGCTTTCTTT
len: 13
abundance: -
v_gene: TRBV4-3
d_gene: -
j_gene: TRBJ1-1

CDR3aa: CASSTTENYEQYF
CDR3nt: TGTGCCAGCAGCACTACAGAAAACTACGAGCAGTACTTC
len: 13
abundance: -
v_gene: TRBV5-4
d_gene: -
j_gene: TRBJ2-7

CDR3aa: CASSQDQPGGENTEAFF
CDR3nt: TGTGCCAGCAGCCAAGATCAACCAGGTGGGGAGAACACTGAAGCTTTCTTT
len: 17
abundance: few
v_gene: TRBV4-2
d_gene: -
j_gene: TRBJ1-1

CDR3aa: CASSTLLEGAGANVLTF
CDR3nt: TGTGCCAGCAGTACGTTACTCGAAGGAGCTGGGGCCAACGTCCTGACTTTC
len: 17
abundance: -
v_gene: TRBV28
d_gene: -
j_gene: TRBJ2-6

CDR3aa: CASSLWGGAPAYNEQFF
CDR3nt: TGTGCCAGCAGCTTATGGGGGGGTGCGCCAGCCTACAATGAGCAGTTCTTC
len: 17
abundance: -
v_gene: TRBV7-6
d_gene: TRBD2
j_gene: TRBJ2-1